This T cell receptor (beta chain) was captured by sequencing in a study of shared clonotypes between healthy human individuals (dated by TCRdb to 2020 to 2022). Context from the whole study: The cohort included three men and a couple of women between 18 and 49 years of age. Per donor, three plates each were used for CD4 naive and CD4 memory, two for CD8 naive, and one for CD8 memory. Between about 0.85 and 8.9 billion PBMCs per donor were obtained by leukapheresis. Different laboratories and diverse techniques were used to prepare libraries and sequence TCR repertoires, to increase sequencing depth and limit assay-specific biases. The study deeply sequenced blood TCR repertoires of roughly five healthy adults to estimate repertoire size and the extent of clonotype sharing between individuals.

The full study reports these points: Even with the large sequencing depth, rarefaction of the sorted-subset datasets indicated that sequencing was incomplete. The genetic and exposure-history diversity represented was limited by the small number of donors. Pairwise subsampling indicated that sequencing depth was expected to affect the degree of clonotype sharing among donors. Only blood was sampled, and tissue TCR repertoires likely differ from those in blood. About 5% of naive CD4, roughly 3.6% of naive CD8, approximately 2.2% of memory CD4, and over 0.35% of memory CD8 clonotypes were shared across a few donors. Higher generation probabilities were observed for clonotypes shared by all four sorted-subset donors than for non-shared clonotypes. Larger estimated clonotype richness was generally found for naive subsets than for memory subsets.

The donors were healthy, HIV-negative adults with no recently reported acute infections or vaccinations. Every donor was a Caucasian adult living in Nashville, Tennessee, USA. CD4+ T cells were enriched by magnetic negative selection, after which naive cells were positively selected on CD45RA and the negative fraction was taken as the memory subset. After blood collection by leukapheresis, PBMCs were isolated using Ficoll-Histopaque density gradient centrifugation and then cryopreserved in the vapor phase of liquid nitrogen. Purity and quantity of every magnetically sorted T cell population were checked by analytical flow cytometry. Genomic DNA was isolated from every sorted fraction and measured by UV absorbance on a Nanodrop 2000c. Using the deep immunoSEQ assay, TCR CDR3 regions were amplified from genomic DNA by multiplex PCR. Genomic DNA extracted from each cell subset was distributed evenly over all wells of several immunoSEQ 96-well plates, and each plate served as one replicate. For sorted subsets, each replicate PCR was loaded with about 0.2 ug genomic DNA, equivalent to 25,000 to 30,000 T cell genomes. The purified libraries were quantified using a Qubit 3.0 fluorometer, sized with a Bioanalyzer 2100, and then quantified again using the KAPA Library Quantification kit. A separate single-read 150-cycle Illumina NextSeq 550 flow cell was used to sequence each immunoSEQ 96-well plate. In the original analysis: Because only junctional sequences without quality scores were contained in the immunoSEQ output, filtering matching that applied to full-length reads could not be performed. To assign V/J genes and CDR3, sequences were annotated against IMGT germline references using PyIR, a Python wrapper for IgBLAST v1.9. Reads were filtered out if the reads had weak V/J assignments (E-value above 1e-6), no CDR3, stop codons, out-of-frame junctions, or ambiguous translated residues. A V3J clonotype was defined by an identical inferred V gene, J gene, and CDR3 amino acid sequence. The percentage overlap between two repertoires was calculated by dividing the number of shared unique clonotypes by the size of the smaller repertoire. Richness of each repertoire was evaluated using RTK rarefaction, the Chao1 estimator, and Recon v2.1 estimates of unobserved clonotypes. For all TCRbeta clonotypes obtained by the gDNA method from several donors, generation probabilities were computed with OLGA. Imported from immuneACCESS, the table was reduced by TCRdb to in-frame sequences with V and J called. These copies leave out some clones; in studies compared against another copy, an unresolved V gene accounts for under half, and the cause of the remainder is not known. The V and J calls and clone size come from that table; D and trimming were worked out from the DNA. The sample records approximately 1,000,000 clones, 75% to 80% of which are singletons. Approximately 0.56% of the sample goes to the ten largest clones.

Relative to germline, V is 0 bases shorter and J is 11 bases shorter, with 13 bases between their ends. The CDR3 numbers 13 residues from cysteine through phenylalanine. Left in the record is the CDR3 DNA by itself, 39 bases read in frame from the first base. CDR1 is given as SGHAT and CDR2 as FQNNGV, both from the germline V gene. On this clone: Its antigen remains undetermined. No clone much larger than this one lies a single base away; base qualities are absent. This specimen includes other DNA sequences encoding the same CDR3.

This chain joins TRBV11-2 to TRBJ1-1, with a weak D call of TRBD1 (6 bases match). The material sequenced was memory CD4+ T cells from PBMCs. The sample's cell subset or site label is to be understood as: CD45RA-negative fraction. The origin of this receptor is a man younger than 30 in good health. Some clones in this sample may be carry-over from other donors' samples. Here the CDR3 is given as CASSLDIEGEAFF. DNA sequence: TGTGCCAGCAGCTTAGATATAGAGGGGGAGGCTTTCTTT.